Each of the 27 T cell receptor beta chains below was sequenced from the same sample in a study of T cell therapy after organ transplantation. Their antigens are not known. Using immunoSEQ multiplex PCR, the repertoire was profiled, and TCRdb retains in-frame clones only, with some absent. The sample comprises several thousand clones, approximately 80% of which are singletons, and about 43% rests with the top ten. Described time point: 4-8 weeks after completion of therapy. Here the sequenced sample was CD8+ T cells from blood, taken after autologous CMV-specific T cell therapy. The receptors shown here come from a human patient who had received a solid organ transplant and had CMV disease. Some of the T cells may derive from the graft donor.

The V call is TRBV7-9, the J call TRBJ2-1; no clear D gene. The length of the CDR3 is 13 residues. Trimming removed 1 base from V and 6 bases from J, with 7 bases in between. The germline V gene has CDR1 SEHNR and CDR2 FQNEAQ (reference sequence). CDR3 residues: CASSLETGNEQFF. CDR3 sequence (DNA): TGTGCCAGCAGCTTAGAGACGGGCAATGAGCAGTTCTTC.

This chain links TRBV11-2 with TRBJ2-1; D call uncertain. V lost 5 bases and J lost 7, with 12 bases in between. Germline V gives CDR1 SGHAT, CDR2 FQNNGV. This CDR3 spans 13 amino acids. The CDR3 region has the DNA TGTGCCAGCAGCCTCGCGCCAGAGAATGAGCAGTTCTTC. It specifies CASSLAPENEQFF.

The rearrangement uses TRBV27 and TRBJ2-7; 12 bases fit TRBD2. Germline V gives CDR1 MNHEY, CDR2 SMNVEV (reference sequence). V shed 6 bases, J shed 1 base, and the junction held 7 bases outside the gene matches. The CDR3 totals 16 residues. CDR3 nucleotides: TGTGCCAGCAGCTCCCTAGCGGGGGGGGGATCCTACGAGCAGTACTTC. This encodes CASSSLAGGGSYEQYF.

The chain recombines TRBV19 with TRBJ1-1; 9 bases match TRBD1. Germline trimming cut 4 bases from V and 0 bases from J; bases unmatched to any gene: 6. The CDR3 contains 16 residues. Germline V gene sequence: CDR1 LNHDA, CDR2 SQIVND (reference sequence). The CDR3 reads CASSSRDRDMNTEAFF. CDR3 sequence (DNA): TGTGCCAGTAGTAGCCGGGACAGGGACATGAACACTGAAGCTTTCTTT.

This CDR3 is CAWHPGQGYEQYF. The CDR3 DNA sequence: TGTGCCTGGCATCCGGGACAGGGGTACGAGCAGTACTTC. The rearrangement uses TRBV30 and TRBJ2-7, with 10 positions matching TRBD1. CDR1 GTSNPN and CDR2 SVGIG come from the germline V gene (reference sequence). V lost 5 bases, J lost 4 bases, and 5 bases stayed unmatched. The CDR3 length is 13 residues. Complete variable domain (other parts from reference TRBV30 and TRBJ2-7): SQTIHQWPATLVQPVGSPLSLECTVEGTSNPNLYWYRQAAGRGLQLLFYSVGIGQISSEVPQNLSASRPQDRQFILSSKKLLLSDSGFYLCAWHPGQGYEQYFGPGTRLTVT.

J is TRBJ2-3 and V is TRBV7-9, with a tentative D call TRBD2 (6 bases). The CDR3 runs to 14 residues. The V gene's germline CDR1 is SEHNR and CDR2 FQNEAQ (reference sequence). V was cut by 1 base and J by 5 bases, with 10 bases left in between. CDR3 DNA: TGTGCCAGCAGCTTAGAATGGGGGGTAGATACGCAGTATTTT. It encodes CASSLEWGVDTQYF.

V is TRBV12-5 and J is TRBJ1-1; possible D gene TRBD1, 5 bases. V lost 5 bases to trimming and J lost 0 bases, with 19 bases between them. This CDR3 spans 17 amino acids. Germline-derived CDR1 and CDR2 are LGHNT and FRNRAP. The chain's CDR3 is CASGQPPSDSMNTEAFF. CDR3 nucleotide sequence: TGTGCTAGTGGTCAACCTCCCTCTGACAGCATGAACACTGAAGCTTTCTTT.

This clone appeared once. The V gene is TRBV27, the J gene TRBJ2-7, with D possibly matching TRBD2 (7 bases). CDR1 and CDR2 (germline): MNHEY, SMNVEV (reference sequence). Between the trimmed V and J ends, which lost 0 bases and 3 bases, there was a span of 15 bases. This CDR3 comprises 16 residues. The chain's CDR3 is CASSLSGGPQGYEQYF. The CDR3 region has the DNA TGTGCCAGCAGTTTATCCGGGGGGCCTCAAGGCTACGAGCAGTACTTC.

The chain's CDR3 is CASSPPGGYGYTQYF. Written as DNA, the CDR3 is TGTGCCAGCAGTCCCCCTGGGGGATATGGGTATACGCAGTATTTT. The gene calls are TRBV2 and TRBJ2-3; D may correspond to TRBD1 or TRBD2 (5 bases each). The CDR3 contains 15 residues. Deletions cut 5 bases from V and 7 bases from J, with 19 bases between. CDR1 is SNHLY, CDR2 FYNNEI, per germline.

This rearrangement joins TRBV6-5 to TRBJ2-7; D not resolved. V dropped 2 bases and J dropped 3 bases, with 14 bases sitting between them. The CDR3 sequence is 15 residues long. Germline-derived CDR1 and CDR2 are MNHEY and SVGAGI. The CDR3 protein is CASSYVGQEIYEQYF. The CDR3 nucleotides are TGTGCCAGCAGTTACGTCGGGCAGGAGATCTACGAGCAGTACTTC.

This clone has just a few counts. V gene TRBV6-6 combines with J gene TRBJ2-2, with D unresolved. V lost 2 bases and J lost 3, with 4 bases in between. CDR1 and CDR2 from the germline V gene are MNHNY and SVGAGI (reference sequence). The CDR3 extends over 13 amino acids. CDR3 in DNA: TGTGCCAGCAGTTACAAAGACACCGGGGAGCTGTTTTTT. This codes for CASSYKDTGELFF.

This clone occurred a few times. The chain has TRBV18 and TRBJ1-1; 7 positions match TRBD1. CDR3 length: 17 residues. CDR1 KGHSH and CDR2 LQKENI come from the germline V gene. Trimming removed 6 bases from V and 1 base from J; junction bases left unmatched: 14. CDR3 loop: CASSHRDPGQKNTEAFF. In nucleotides, the CDR3 is TGTGCCAGCTCTCACAGGGACCCGGGACAGAAGAACACTGAAGCTTTCTTT.

This chain connects TRBV5-6 to TRBJ1-2; weak D call: TRBD1 (5 bases). With 4 bases removed from V and 4 bases from J, the gap between germline ends came to 14 bases. Germline loops: CDR1 SGHDT, CDR2 YYEEEE. The CDR3 covers 14 residues. The CDR3, as DNA: TGTGCCAGCAGCCCCCTCTCCGGGGGCTATGGCTACACCTTC. Amino acids: CASSPLSGGYGYTF.

The chain combines TRBV6-6 with TRBJ2-3; a possible D gene is TRBD1 (5 bases). The germline V gene encodes CDR1 MNHNY and CDR2 SVGAGI (reference sequence). CDR3 length: 14 residues. V was shortened by 0 bases and J by 5 bases, with 9 bases between the two germline ends. In nucleotides, the CDR3 is TGTGCCAGCAGTTACTCGGGGCAGAAAGATACGCAGTATTTT. It translates to CASSYSGQKDTQYF.

The chain couples TRBV7-9 to TRBJ2-7; 11 bases agree with TRBD1. Looked up from germline, CDR1 is SEHNR and CDR2 is FQNEAQ (reference sequence). The CDR3 length is 15 residues. Losses at the gene ends were 3 bases for V and 5 bases for J; bases not matched to a gene: 6. The CDR3 region is CASSLAGTGGDEQYF. In DNA form, the CDR3 reads TGTGCCAGCAGCTTGGCCGGGACAGGGGGTGACGAGCAGTACTTC.

This chain uses TRBV4-2 with TRBJ1-1, with no clear D. There are 17 residues in the CDR3. Trimming stripped 0 bases from V and 3 bases from J, with 17 bases between. The germline V gene encodes CDR1 LGHNA and CDR2 YNFKEQ. CDR3: CASSQDAWGDGDTEAFF. The CDR3 bases are TGTGCCAGCAGCCAAGATGCGTGGGGTGACGGCGACACTGAAGCTTTCTTT.

The chain links TRBV4-1 to TRBJ1-2; possibly TRBD1 for D (5 bases). Germline CDR1 MGHRA, CDR2 YSYEKL. The CDR3 sequence is 16 residues long. V shed 0 bases and J shed 8 bases, with 19 bases lying between them. CDR3 DNA: TGCGCCAGCAGCCAAGAAGAGACGACAGCCCCCTCGGGCTACACCTTC. Its protein is CASSQEETTAPSGYTF.

This clone has only a few counts. V usage is TRBV6-1 and J usage is TRBJ2-4; 7 bases match TRBD2. The CDR3 totals 15 residues. Germline CDR1 reads MNHNS; CDR2 reads SASEGT. Trimming cost V 3 bases and J 2 bases; bases outside gene matches: 4. CDR3 coding DNA: TGTGCCAGCAGTGAGGGAGGGCTGACCAAAAACATTCAGTACTTC. It is translated as CASSEGGLTKNIQYF.

The J gene is TRBJ2-7, the V gene TRBV4-1, with 7 positions matching TRBD2. This CDR3 has 15 amino acids. The germline CDR1 and CDR2 sequences are MGHRA and YSYEKL. V lost 0 bases to trimming and J lost 5 bases; unmatched junction nucleotides: 7. For the CDR3, the DNA is TGCGCCAGCAGCCAAGAGGGGGGGGAAGGCGACGAGCAGTACTTC. It encodes CASSQEGGEGDEQYF.

The rearrangement joins TRBV7-3 to TRBJ2-1; TRBD2 matches at 10 bases. Germline V gene lookup returns CDR1 SGHTA and CDR2 FQGTGA. After removal of 1 base from V and 8 bases from J, the junction contained 5 bases not matched to a gene. The CDR3 runs to 15 residues. The CDR3: CASSLKLAGIDEQFF. The CDR3 region has the DNA TGTGCCAGCAGCTTAAAACTAGCGGGGATCGATGAGCAGTTCTTC.

In its sample, this clone was seen a few times. V and J are TRBV6-9 and TRBJ2-2; D not resolved. Trimming removed 3 bases from V and 3 bases from J, with 5 bases in between. The CDR3 is made up of 13 amino acids. CDR1 is MNHGY, CDR2 SVAAGI, per germline. The CDR3 is CASSYKDTGELFF. In DNA form, the CDR3 reads TGTGCCAGCAGTTACAAAGACACCGGGGAGCTGTTTTTT.

This clone was observed a single time. The chain recombines TRBV7-9 with TRBJ1-2; D call uncertain. Trimming removed 1 base at V and 6 bases at J, with 6 bases between. The germline V gene has CDR1 SEHNR and CDR2 FQNEAQ (reference sequence). The CDR3 is 12 residues long. The CDR3 DNA reads TGTGCCAGCAGCTTAGAAGGGAATGGCTACACCTTC. It is translated as CASSLEGNGYTF.

V and J are TRBV30 and TRBJ2-7; D is ambiguous. The CDR3 runs to 13 residues. Germline values: CDR1 GTSNPN, CDR2 SVGIG (reference sequence). Trimming shortened V by 2 bases and J by 0 bases, and 8 bases separated the two germline ends. The CDR3 loop reads CAWSFEGSYEQYF. The DNA of the CDR3 is TGTGCCTGGAGTTTTGAAGGCTCCTACGAGCAGTACTTC.

The rearrangement joins TRBV6-6 to TRBJ1-2; TRBD1 agrees at 8 bases. With V trimmed by 8 bases and J by 1 base, 12 bases remained unmatched. The CDR3 totals 16 residues. CDR1 is MNHNY and CDR2 is SVGAGI in the germline V gene (reference sequence). For the CDR3, the DNA is TGTGCCAGCCTAAGGACAGGGTCGGATTTTAACTATGGCTACACCTTC. Its protein product is CASLRTGSDFNYGYTF.

V usage is TRBV11-1 and J usage is TRBJ2-7; TRBD2 is a possible D gene (6 bases). CDR1 is SGHAT, CDR2 FQDESV, per germline (reference sequence). This CDR3 contains 15 residues. The V and J ends lost 2 bases and 7 bases respectively, with 18 bases between them. CDR3 DNA: TGTGCCAGCAGCTTATACGGGGGACCGAAAGTTGAGCAGTACTTC. Amino acid sequence: CASSLYGGPKVEQYF.

The rearrangement joins TRBV28 to TRBJ2-5; no definite D call. This CDR3 spans 15 amino acids. Looked up from germline, CDR1 is MDHEN and CDR2 is SYDVKM. Trimming removed 1 base from V and 5 bases from J, with 14 bases in between. Written as DNA, the CDR3 is TGTGCCAGCAGTTTATTGGCAGAGATCGGGGAGACCCAGTACTTC. It specifies CASSLLAEIGETQYF.

The V call is TRBV6-6, the J call TRBJ1-6; D is unresolved. Trimming pared 6 bases from V and 7 bases from J, leaving 10 bases between. The CDR3 is 13 amino acids. Per the germline V gene, CDR1 is MNHNY and CDR2 is SVGAGI (reference sequence). The CDR3 DNA follows: TGTGCCAGCAGCCCCGGACGGAATTCACCCCTCCACTTT. Amino acids: CASSPGRNSPLHF.